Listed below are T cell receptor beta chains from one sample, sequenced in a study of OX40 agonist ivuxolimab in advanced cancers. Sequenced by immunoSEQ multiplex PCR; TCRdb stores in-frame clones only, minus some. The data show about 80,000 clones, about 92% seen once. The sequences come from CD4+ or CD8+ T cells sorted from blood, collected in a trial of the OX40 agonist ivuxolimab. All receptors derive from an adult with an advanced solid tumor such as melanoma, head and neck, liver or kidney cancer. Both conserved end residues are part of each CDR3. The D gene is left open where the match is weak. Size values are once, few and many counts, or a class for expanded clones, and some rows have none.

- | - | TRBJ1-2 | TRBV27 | TGTGCCAGCAGTTTATCGATAGAGTCGGGACCGTACACCTTC | CASSLSIESGPYTF
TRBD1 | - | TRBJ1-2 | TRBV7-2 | TGTGCCAGCAGCTTACCCAGCGAGACAGGGCTTCGCTATGGCTACACCTTC | CASSLPSETGLRYGYTF
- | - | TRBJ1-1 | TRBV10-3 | TGTGCCATCAGTGAAGTTTGGATGAACACTGAAGCTTTCTTT | CAISEVWMNTEAFF
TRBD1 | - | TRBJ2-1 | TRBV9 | TGTGCCAGCAGCGCCCCCAGGGGGAATGAGCAGTTCTTC | CASSAPRGNEQFF
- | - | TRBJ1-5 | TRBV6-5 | TGTGCCAGCAGTTACGGGGGAGGACAGCCCCAGCATTTT | CASSYGGGQPQHF
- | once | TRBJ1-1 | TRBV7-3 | TGTGCCAGCAGCTCCTGGTATGGGATGAACACTGAAGCTTTCTTT | CASSSWYGMNTEAFF
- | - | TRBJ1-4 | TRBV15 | TGTGCCACCAGCAGAGATTTATCGCAGCTCGATCCGTTTTTT | CATSRDLSQLDPFF
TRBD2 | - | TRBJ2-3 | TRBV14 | TGTGCCAGCAGCCAAGGAAAGGAGCGGGGGGCCCCCACAGATACGCAGTATTTT | CASSQGKERGAPTDTQYF
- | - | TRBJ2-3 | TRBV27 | TGTGCCAGCAGCCCGACCCTAGGCTGGCGGGCGAGCACAGATACGCAGTATTTT | CASSPTLGWRASTDTQYF
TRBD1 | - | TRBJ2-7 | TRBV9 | TGTGCCAGCAGCCCGGGGACAGGGGGGACCTACGAGCAGTACTTC | CASSPGTGGTYEQYF
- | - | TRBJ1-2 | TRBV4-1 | TGCGCCAGCAGCCAAGTGACAGAAACTAACTATGGCTACACCTTC | CASSQVTETNYGYTF
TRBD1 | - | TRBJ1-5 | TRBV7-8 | TGTGCCAGCAGCCAAGAGACAGGGCTCAATCAGCCCCAGCATTTT | CASSQETGLNQPQHF
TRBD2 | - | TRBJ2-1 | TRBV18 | TGTGCCAGCTCACCTCGGACTAGCGGGGGAGTTAACTACAATGAGCAGTTCTTC | CASSPRTSGGVNYNEQFF
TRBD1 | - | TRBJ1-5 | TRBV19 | TGTGCCAGTAGCCTATTACTAACAGGGGTGAATCAGCCCCAGCATTTT | CASSLLLTGVNQPQHF
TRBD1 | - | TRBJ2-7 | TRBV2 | TGTGCCAGCTCCTGGGGCACCGGGACAGTATCCTACGAGCAGTACTTC | CASSWGTGTVSYEQYF
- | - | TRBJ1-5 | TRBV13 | TGTGCCAGCAGCTTAGGCCTAACAGCAGATCAGCCCCAGCATTTT | CASSLGLTADQPQHF
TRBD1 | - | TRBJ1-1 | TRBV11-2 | TGTGCCAGCAGCTCCGGGACAGGGGAGGATGAAGCTTTCTTT | CASSSGTGEDEAFF
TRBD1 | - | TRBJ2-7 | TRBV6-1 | TGTGCCAGCAGTGAAGAGGGACAGGGGGGCTACGAGCAGTACTTC | CASSEEGQGGYEQYF
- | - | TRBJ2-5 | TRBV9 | TGTGCCAGCAGCGTAGCCCCAGGGCTGGAGACCCAGTACTTC | CASSVAPGLETQYF
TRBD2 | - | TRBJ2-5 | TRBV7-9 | TGTGCCAGCAGCTCGCTAATAACTAGCGGGGAAGAGACCCAGTACTTC | CASSSLITSGEETQYF
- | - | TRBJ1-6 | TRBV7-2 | TGTGCCAGCAGCTTAGGCAAGATTAATTCACCCCTCCACTTT | CASSLGKINSPLHF
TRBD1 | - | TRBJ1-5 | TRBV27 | TGTGCCAGCAGCCCAGGGGGCGAGGTTCAGCCCCAGCATTTT | CASSPGGEVQPQHF
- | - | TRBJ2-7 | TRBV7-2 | TGTGCCAGCAGCTGGGTGTTGGGGGTCGAGTCCTACGAGCAGTACTTC | CASSWVLGVESYEQYF
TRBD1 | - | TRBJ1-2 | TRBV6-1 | TGTGCCAGCAGTGACAGGGGGGGTAACTATGGCTACACCTTC | CASSDRGGNYGYTF
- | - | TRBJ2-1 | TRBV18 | TGTGCCAGCTCTCCTATAGCGGCCAATGAGCAGTTCTTC | CASSPIAANEQFF
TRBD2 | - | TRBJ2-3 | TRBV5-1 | TGCGCCAGCAGCTTGCGACTAGCGGGGGAAACTAGCACAGATACGCAGTATTTT | CASSLRLAGETSTDTQYF
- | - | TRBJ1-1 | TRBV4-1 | TGCGCCAGCAGCCAAGATCGGGAGCAGGGGACTTCAATGAACACTGAAGCTTTCTTT | CASSQDREQGTSMNTEAFF
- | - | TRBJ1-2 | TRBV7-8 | TGTGCCAGCAGCTTAGAAAGGGGCTATGGCTACACCTTC | CASSLERGYGYTF
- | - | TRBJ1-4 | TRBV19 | TGTGCCAGTAGTATAAGTGCGGTCTGGTCTGGGGAAAAACTGTTTTTT | CASSISAVWSGEKLFF
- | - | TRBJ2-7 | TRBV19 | TGTGCCAGTAGTGCCGGGGGTGCAGGGGGCTACGAGCAGTACTTC | CASSAGGAGGYEQYF
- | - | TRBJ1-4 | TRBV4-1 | TGCGCCAGCAGCCAAGATCGCAGGGTCACTAATGAAAAACTGTTTTTT | CASSQDRRVTNEKLFF
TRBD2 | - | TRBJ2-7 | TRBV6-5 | TGTGCCAGCAGTTACTCATCGGGGGGGGCATACGAGCAGTACTTC | CASSYSSGGAYEQYF
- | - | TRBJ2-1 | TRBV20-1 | TGCAGTGCTAGTGACTACAATGAGCAGTTCTTC | CSASDYNEQFF
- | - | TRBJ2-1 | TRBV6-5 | TGTGCCAGCAGGGAGGTGGGCAATGAGCAGTTCTTC | CASREVGNEQFF
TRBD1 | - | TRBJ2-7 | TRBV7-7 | TGTGCTAGCAGCGAGGGACAGTCCTACGAGCAGTACTTC | CASSEGQSYEQYF
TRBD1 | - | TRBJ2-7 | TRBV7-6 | TGTGCCAGCAGCTCCATCGCCGGGACAGGGGAAGAGCAGTACTTC | CASSSIAGTGEEQYF
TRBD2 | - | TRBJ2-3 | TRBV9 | TGTGCCAGCAGCGTAGAGGGTAGCGGGTGGAGAGATACGCAGTATTTT | CASSVEGSGWRDTQYF
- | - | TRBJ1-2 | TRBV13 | TGTGCCAGCAGCACCCGTCAGTCAGCTAACTATGGCTACACCTTC | CASSTRQSANYGYTF
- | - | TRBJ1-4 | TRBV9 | TGTGCCAGCAGCGTAGGCGCGACAACTAATGAAAAACTGTTTTTT | CASSVGATTNEKLFF
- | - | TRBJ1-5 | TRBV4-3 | TGCGCCAGCAGCCAGGGGACGGCGAATCAGCCCCAGCATTTT | CASSQGTANQPQHF
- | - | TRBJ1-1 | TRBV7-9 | TGTGCCAGCAGCTTACACAGGGATGAAGTTGAAGCTTTCTTT | CASSLHRDEVEAFF
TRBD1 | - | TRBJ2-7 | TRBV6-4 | TGTGCCAGCGGGAGGGACAGGGAAGGATACGAGCAGTACTTC | CASGRDREGYEQYF
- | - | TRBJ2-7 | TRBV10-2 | TGCGCCAGCACTAACAGGGGACTGGACGAGCAGTACTTC | CASTNRGLDEQYF
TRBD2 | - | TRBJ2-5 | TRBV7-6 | TGTGCCAGCAGCTCCGCGCGGCTAGCGGGGGACCGGGGGGAGACCCAGTACTTC | CASSSARLAGDRGETQYF
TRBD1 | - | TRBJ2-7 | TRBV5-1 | TGCGCCAGCAGCCCGGTCGGGACAGGTTACTACGAGCAGTACTTC | CASSPVGTGYYEQYF
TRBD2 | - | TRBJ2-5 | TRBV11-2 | TGTGCCAGCAGCTACGGACTAGCGGGGGGACAAGAGACCCAGTACTTC | CASSYGLAGGQETQYF